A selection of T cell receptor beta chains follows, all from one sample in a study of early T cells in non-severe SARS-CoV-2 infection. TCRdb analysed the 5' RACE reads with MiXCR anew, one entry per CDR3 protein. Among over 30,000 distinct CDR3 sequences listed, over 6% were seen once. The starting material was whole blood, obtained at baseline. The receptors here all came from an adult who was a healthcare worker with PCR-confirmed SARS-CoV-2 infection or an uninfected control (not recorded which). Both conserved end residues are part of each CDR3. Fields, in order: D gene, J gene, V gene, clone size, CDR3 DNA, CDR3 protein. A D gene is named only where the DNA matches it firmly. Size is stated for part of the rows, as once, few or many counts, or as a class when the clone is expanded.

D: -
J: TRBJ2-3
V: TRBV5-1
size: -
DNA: TGCGCCAGCAGCTCGTTACGCACCGACACAGATACGCAGTATTTT
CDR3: CASSSLRTDTDTQYF

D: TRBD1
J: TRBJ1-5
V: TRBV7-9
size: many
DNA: TGTGCCAGCAGCTTAAGTACAGGGGCGAATCAGCCCCAGCATTTT
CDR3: CASSLSTGANQPQHF

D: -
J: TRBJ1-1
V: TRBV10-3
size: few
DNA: TGTGCCATCAGTGAGTCAGGGGAGGAAGCTTTCTTT
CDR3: CAISESGEEAFF

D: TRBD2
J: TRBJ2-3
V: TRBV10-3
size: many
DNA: TGTGCCATCACGGGACTAGCGGGGGATACGCAGTATTTT
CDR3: CAITGLAGDTQYF

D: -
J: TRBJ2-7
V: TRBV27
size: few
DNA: TGTGCCAGCAGAATAACTGGACATATGTACTACGAGCAGTACTTC
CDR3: CASRITGHMYYEQYF

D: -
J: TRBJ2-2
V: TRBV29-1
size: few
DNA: TGCAGCGTTGTCAGAGACACCGGGGAGCTGTTTTTT
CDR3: CSVVRDTGELFF

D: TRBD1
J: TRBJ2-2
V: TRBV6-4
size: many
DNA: TGTGCCAGCAGTGAAGGGACAGGGACCACCGGGGAGCTGTTTTTT
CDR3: CASSEGTGTTGELFF

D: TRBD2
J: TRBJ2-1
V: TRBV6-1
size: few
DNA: TGTGCCAGCAAACTAGCGGGGTACAATGAGCAGTTCTTC
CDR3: CASKLAGYNEQFF

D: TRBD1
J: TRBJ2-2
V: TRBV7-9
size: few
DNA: TGTGCCAGCAGCTTCTCGACAGGGAGCACCGGGGAGCTGTTTTTT
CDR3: CASSFSTGSTGELFF

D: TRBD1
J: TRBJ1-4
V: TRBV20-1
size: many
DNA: TGCAGTGCTAGGTTGGGTTACAGGGGAAGTGAAAAACTGTTTTTT
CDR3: CSARLGYRGSEKLFF

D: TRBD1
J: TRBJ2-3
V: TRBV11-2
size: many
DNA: TGTGCCAGCAGCTCCCCACACACAGGGGGCCTGGGGTATTTT
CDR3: CASSSPHTGGLGYF

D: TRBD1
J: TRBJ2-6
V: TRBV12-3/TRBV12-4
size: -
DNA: TGTGCCAGCAGTCGGACAGGGGGATATGGGGCCAACGTCCTGACTTTC
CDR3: CASSRTGGYGANVLTF

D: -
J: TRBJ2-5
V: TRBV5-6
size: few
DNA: TGTGCCAGCAGCCTCAATTTAGACCGGTACCAAGAGACCCAGTACTTC
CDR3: CASSLNLDRYQETQYF

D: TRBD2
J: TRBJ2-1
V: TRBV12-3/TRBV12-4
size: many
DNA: TGTGCCAGCACCCTAGCGGGAGACTTCGCTGAGCAGTTCTTC
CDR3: CASTLAGDFAEQFF

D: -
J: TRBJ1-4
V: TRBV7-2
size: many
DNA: TGTGCCAGTGCGATTTCAACTAATGAAAAACTGTTTTTT
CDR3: CASAISTNEKLFF

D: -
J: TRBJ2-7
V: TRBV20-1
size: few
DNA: TGCAGTGCTGGGGGAGACAGAGCCAAGTACGAGCAGTACTTC
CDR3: CSAGGDRAKYEQYF

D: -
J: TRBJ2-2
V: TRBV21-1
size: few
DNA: TGTGCCAGCAGCAAAGAGGACAGGGAGGCCGGGGAGCTGTTTTTT
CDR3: CASSKEDREAGELFF

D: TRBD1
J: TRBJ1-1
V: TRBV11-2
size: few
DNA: TGTGCCAGCAGCCGGACAGGGAACACTGAAGCTTTCTTT
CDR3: CASSRTGNTEAFF

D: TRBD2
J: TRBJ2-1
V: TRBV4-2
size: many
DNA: TGTGCCAGCAGCCAGGTGATAGCGGGACGGTTGGATGAGCAGTTCTTC
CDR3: CASSQVIAGRLDEQFF

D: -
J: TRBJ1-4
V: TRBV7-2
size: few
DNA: TGTGCCAGCAGCTTACAACAGGCAACTAATGAAAAACTGTTTTTT
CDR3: CASSLQQATNEKLFF

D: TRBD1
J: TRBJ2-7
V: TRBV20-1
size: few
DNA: TGCAGTGCTAGACGGGACAGGGGCTACGAGCAGTACTTC
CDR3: CSARRDRGYEQYF

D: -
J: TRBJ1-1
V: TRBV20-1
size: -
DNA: TGCAGTGCTAGAGGGGTCCGACCGGAGCCCCCTTACACTCAAGGTCAAGCTTTCTTT
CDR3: CSARGVRPEPPYTQGQAFF

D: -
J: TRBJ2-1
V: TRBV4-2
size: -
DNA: TGTGCCAGCAGCCAAGATACTATAGCGGTTGAGCAGTTCTTC
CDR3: CASSQDTIAVEQFF

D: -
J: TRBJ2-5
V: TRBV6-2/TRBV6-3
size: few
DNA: TGTGCCAGCAGTCGAGGGGGTCAAGAGACCCAGTACTTC
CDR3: CASSRGGQETQYF

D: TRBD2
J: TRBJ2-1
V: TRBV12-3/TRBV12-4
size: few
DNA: TGTGCCAGCAGCCGGACTAGCGGGAGGGCAAGGAATGAGCAGTTCTTC
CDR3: CASSRTSGRARNEQFF

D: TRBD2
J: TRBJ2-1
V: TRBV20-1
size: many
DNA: TGCAGTGCCGAAGGAAGCGGGAGACATTTCCTTACCTACAATGAGCAGTTCTTC
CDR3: CSAEGSGRHFLTYNEQFF

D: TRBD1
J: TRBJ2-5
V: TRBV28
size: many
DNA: TGTGCCAGCAGTTTAGGGGGACAGGGCTTCCAAGAGACCCAGTACTTC
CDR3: CASSLGGQGFQETQYF

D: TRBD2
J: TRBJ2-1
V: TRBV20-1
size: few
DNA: TGCAGTGCTAATAGCGGGGGCTCCTACAATGAGCAGTTCTTC
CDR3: CSANSGGSYNEQFF

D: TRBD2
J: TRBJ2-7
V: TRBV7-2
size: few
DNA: TGTGCCAGCAGCCTCCGCCGGACTAGCTACGAGCAGTACTTC
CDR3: CASSLRRTSYEQYF

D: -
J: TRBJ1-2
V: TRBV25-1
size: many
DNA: TGTGCCAGCAGTGAATCACCGGGGGGCTATGGCTACACCTTC
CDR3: CASSESPGGYGYTF

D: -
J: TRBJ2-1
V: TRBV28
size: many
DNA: TGTGCCAGCAGTTTAGTGGGTGAGCAGTTCTTC
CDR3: CASSLVGEQFF

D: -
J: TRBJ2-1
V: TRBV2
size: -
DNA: TGTGCCAGCAACTTCGGCGGGTTATACAATGAGCAGTTCTTC
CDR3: CASNFGGLYNEQFF

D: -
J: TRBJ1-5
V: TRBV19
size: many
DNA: TGTGCCAGTAGTCAAGGACCCAGCAATCAGCCCCAGCATTTT
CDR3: CASSQGPSNQPQHF

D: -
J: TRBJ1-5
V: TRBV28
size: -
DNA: TGTGCCACCGTAACGACAGGATTAGGAGCCAATCAGCCCCAGCATTTT
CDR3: CATVTTGLGANQPQHF

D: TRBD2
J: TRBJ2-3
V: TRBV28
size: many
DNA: TGTGCCAGCAGTTTCCCCGGACTAGAGACTCGGGTCGGCACAGATACGCAGTATTTT
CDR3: CASSFPGLETRVGTDTQYF

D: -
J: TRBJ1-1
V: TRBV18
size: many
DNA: TGTGCCAGCTCACCTAATACCGGTGGAAAGACTGAAGCTTTCTTT
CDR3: CASSPNTGGKTEAFF

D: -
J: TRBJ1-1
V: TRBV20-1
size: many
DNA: TGCAGTGCTAGATGGCAGAAGAACACTGAAGCTTTCTTT
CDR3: CSARWQKNTEAFF

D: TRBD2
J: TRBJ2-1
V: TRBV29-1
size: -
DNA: TGCAGCGTTGAAGCCTCCGGCGGGGGAACGAGTGAGCAGTTCTTC
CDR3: CSVEASGGGTSEQFF

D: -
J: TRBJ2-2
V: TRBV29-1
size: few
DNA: TGCAGCGTTGTAAGGACTGCCACCGGGGAGCTGTTTTTT
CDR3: CSVVRTATGELFF

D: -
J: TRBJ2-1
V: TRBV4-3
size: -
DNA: TGCGCCAGCAGCCAAGATAGAAGGGCGTGGGGCAATGAGCAGTTCTTC
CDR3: CASSQDRRAWGNEQFF

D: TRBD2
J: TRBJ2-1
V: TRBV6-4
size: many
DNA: TGTGCCAGCAGTGACTTAGCGGGAGGCTACAATGAGCAGTTCTTC
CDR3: CASSDLAGGYNEQFF

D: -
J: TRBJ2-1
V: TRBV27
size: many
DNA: TGTGCCAGCAGTCCCCGATACACAGGAGGCTCCTACAATGAGCAGTTCTTC
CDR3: CASSPRYTGGSYNEQFF

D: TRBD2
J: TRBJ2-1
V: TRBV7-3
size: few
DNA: TGTGCCAGCAGCTTGAGTGGTAGCGGGGGAGAGCAGTTCTTC
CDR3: CASSLSGSGGEQFF